This T cell receptor (beta chain) stems from a study of blood T cells in healthy people across ages. Broader study findings: Older individuals had lower TCR beta diversity per million T cells (the decline was roughly linear). Estimated diversity, derived from one million T cells, was regarded as an underestimate. Nothing was known about donor CMV status, and this possibly confounded expanded clonotype changes.

The donors, healthy Caucasians from Russia, were aged about 6 to 95. CDR3 length: 14 amino acids. This clonotype was found once. As yet, its antigen is unknown. Together with a sample-barcoded 5' primer, a J-beta primer mix was included in a second PCR lasting roughly 6 to 12 cycles. Using its own MiXCR run on the 5' RACE reads, TCRdb lists one record per CDR3 protein. The sample holds about 1.4 million distinct CDR3 sequences, 59% seen once. The TCR comes from a man aged 18 to 29 in good health. Sequencing used blood. The rearrangement uses TRBV12-3 or TRBV12-4 and TRBJ2-4; D unresolved. The end of the DNA aligns better with TRBJ2-7, so the J call may be wrong. CDR3 sequence: CASSLRLLGYEQYF. The DNA of the CDR3 is TGTGCCAGCAGTTTACGGTTATTAGGCTACGAGCAGTACTTC.